This T cell receptor beta chain was profiled in a study of neurological immune-mediated disorders. This clonotype was found many times. From germline, CDR1 is SGHRS and CDR2 YFSETQ. Trimming at V came to 4 bases and at J to 5 bases, leaving 6 bases not matched to a gene. The CDR3 totals 15 residues. TCRdb used MiXCR to reprocess the 5' RACE reads, holding one entry per CDR3 protein. This sample has around 46,000 distinct CDR3 sequences; under 2% occur once, and the top ten carry 2.2%. V and J are TRBV5-1 and TRBJ2-3; TRBD2 aligns across 11 bases. The origin of this receptor is a middle-aged woman with multiple sclerosis. The material sequenced was PBMCs. The CDR3 region has the DNA TGCGCCAGCAGCACTTTAGCGGGGGGGCAAGATACGCAGTATTTT. As protein: CASSTLAGGQDTQYF.